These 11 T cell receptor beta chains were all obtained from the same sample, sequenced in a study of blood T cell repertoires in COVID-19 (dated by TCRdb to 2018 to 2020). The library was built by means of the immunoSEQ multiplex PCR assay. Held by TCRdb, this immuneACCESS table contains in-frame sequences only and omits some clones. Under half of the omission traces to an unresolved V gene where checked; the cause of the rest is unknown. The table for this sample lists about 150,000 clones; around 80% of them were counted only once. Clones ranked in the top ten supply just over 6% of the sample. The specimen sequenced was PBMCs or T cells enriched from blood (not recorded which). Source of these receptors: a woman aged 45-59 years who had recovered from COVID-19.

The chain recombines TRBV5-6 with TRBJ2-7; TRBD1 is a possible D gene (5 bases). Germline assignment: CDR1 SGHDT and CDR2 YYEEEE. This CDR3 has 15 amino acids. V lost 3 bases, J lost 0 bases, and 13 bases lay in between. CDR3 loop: CASSSRQMSSYEQYV. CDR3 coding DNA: TGTGCCAGCAGCTCGAGACAGATGAGCTCCTACGAGCAGTACGTC.

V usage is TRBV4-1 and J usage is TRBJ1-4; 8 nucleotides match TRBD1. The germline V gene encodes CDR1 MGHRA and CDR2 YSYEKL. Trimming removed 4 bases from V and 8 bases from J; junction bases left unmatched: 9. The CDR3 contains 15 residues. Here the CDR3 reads CASSRREQGDEKLFF. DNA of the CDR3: TGCGCCAGCAGCCGCAGGGAACAGGGGGACGAAAAACTGTTTTTT.

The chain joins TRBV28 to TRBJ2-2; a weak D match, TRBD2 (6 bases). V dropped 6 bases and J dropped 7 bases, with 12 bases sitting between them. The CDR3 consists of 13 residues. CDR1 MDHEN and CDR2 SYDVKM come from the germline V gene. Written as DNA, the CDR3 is TGTGCCAGCAGCCCGGCGGAGGGCGGGGAGCTGTTTTTT. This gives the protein CASSPAEGGELFF.

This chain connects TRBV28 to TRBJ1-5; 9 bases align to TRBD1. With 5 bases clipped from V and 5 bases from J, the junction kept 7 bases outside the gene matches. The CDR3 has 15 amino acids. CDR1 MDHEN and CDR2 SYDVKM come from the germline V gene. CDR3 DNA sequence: TGTGCCAGCAGTACCCGGGACAGGGAATATCAGCCCCAGCATTTT. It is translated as CASSTRDREYQPQHF.

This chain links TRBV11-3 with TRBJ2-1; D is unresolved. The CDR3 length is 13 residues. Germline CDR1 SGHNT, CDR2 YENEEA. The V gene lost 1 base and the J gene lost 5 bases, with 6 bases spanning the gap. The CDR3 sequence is CASSLGANNEQFF. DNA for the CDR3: TGTGCCAGCAGCTTAGGGGCAAACAATGAGCAGTTCTTC. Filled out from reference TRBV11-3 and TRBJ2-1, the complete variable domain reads EAGVVQSPRYKIIEKKQPVAFWCNPISGHNTLYWYLQNLGQGPELLIRYENEEAVDDSQLPKDRFSAERLKGVDSTLKIQPAELGDSAVYLCASSLGANNEQFFGPGTRLTVL.

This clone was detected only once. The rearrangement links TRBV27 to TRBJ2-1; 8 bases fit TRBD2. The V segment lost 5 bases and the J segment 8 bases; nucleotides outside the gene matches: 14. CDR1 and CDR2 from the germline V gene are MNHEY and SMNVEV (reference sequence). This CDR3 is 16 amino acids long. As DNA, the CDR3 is TGTGCCAGCAGTCCCTCCCCTCGGGGGGGCCTAGATGAGCAGTTCTTC. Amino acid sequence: CASSPSPRGGLDEQFF.

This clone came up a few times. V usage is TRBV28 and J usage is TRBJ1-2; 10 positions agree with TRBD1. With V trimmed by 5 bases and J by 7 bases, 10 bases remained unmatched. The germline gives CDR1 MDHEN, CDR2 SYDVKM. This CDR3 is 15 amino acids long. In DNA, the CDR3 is TGTGCCAGCAGTAAGGGACAGGGGCCCTTAATTGGCTACACCTTC. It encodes CASSKGQGPLIGYTF.

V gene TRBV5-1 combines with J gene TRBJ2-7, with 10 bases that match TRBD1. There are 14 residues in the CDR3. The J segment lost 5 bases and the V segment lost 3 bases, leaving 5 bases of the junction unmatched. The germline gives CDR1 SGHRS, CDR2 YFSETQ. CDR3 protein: CASSSRTGGDEQYF. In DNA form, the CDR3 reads TGCGCCAGCAGCTCAAGGACAGGGGGAGACGAGCAGTACTTC.

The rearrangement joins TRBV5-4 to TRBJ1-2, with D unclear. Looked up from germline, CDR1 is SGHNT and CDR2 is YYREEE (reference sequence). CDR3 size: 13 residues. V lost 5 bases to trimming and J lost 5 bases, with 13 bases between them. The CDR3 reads CASRMVGSYGYTF. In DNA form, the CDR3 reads TGTGCCAGCAGAATGGTCGGGTCATATGGCTACACCTTC.

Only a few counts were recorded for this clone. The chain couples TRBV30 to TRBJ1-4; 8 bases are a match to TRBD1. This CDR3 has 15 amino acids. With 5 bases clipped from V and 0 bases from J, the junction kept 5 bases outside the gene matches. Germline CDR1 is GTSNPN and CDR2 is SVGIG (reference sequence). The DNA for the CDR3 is TGTGCCTGGGGGACAGGAGTTTCAACTAATGAAAAACTGTTTTTT. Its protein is CAWGTGVSTNEKLFF.

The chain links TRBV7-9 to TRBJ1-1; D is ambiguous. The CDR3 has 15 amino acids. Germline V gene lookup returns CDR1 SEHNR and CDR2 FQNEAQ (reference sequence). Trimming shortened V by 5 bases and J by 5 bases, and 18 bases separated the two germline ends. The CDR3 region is CASSPLEGFGTEAFF. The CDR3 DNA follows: TGTGCCAGCAGCCCCCTCGAGGGATTTGGGACTGAAGCTTTCTTT.